One sample yielded the 29 T cell receptor beta chains listed below, sequenced in a study of graft-versus-host responses after intestinal transplantation. No antigen is known for these receptors. The method was immunoSEQ multiplex PCR; TCRdb's version includes in-frame clones alone and lacks a portion of them. The sample gives some 100,000 clones, 80% to 95% of which show up once; roughly 5.5% is in the top ten. Sequenced material: unstimulated CD8+ T cells sorted from spleen or lymph node cells, taken before intestinal transplant. All receptors derive from a human donor who received an intestinal transplant.

The chain is built from TRBV6-5 and TRBJ1-1; 7 bases agree with TRBD1. The V gene's germline CDR1 is MNHEY and CDR2 SVGAGI. The CDR3 is 13 amino acids. V lost 7 bases, J lost 0 bases, and 2 bases stayed unmatched. CDR3 sequence (DNA): TGTGCCAGCATGACAGGGATGAACACTGAAGCTTTCTTT. This gives the protein CASMTGMNTEAFF.

V usage is TRBV6-5 and J usage is TRBJ1-1, with D perhaps TRBD1 (5 bases). CDR1 is MNHEY and CDR2 is SVGAGI in the germline V gene. The CDR3 is 13 amino acids. The ends were cut back, 4 bases at V and 3 bases at J, with 9 bases in the middle. CDR3: CASSSQGDTEAFF. The CDR3 coding sequence is TGTGCCAGCAGTTCTCAAGGGGACACTGAAGCTTTCTTT.

This clone was recorded only once. CDR3: CASGRWKNPYEQYF. As DNA, the CDR3 is TGTGCCAGCGGAAGGTGGAAAAATCCCTACGAGCAGTACTTC. The chain joins TRBV2 to TRBJ2-7; D remains ambiguous. Trimming cost V 8 bases and J 2 bases, with 16 bases left between them. This CDR3 contains 14 residues. CDR1 and CDR2 (germline): SNHLY, FYNNEI.

Points on this clone: Sequence at one end of the junction differs from germline and may be a read error. This rearrangement joins TRBV19 to TRBJ2-1, with 9 bases fitting TRBD1. The CDR3 has 13 residues. Germline V lookup: CDR1 LNHDA, CDR2 SQIVND (reference sequence). The CDR3 here is CASTTGGYNEQLF. The CDR3, as DNA: TGTGCCAGTACGACAGGGGGTTACAATGAGCAGCTCTTC.

This clone was counted once. This rearrangement joins TRBV6-6 to TRBJ1-2; a possible D gene is TRBD1 (5 bases). Germline CDR1 and CDR2: MNHNY and SVGAGI (reference sequence). V was pared by 4 bases and J by 5 bases, with 17 bases between. This CDR3 has 15 amino acids. CDR3 amino acids: CASSSGQGRRYGYTF. The CDR3, as DNA: TGTGCCAGCAGTTCGGGGCAGGGAAGGCGGTATGGCTACACCTTC.

This chain links TRBV27 with TRBJ2-7, with D perhaps being TRBD1 or TRBD2 (6 bases each). CDR3 size: 15 residues. V dropped 6 bases and J dropped 4 bases, with 19 bases sitting between them. Germline loops: CDR1 MNHEY, CDR2 SMNVEV (reference sequence). DNA of the CDR3: TGTGCCAGCAGGGGCCTAGGGGGGCGCGGTTACGAGCAGTACTTC. Residues: CASRGLGGRGYEQYF.

The genes are TRBV27 and TRBJ2-1, with D unclear. Looked up from germline, CDR1 is MNHEY and CDR2 is SMNVEV (reference sequence). V was cut by 5 bases and J by 3 bases, with 14 bases left in between. CDR3 length: 15 amino acids. CDR3 in amino acids: CASSVLPLNYNEQFF. The CDR3 DNA reads TGTGCCAGCAGTGTACTGCCCCTAAACTACAATGAGCAGTTCTTC.

The chain employs TRBV5-1 and TRBJ2-3, with TRBD2 matching 8 bases. The CDR3 spans 16 residues. V dropped 1 base and J dropped 0; count of bases not matched to a gene: 4. Per the germline V gene, CDR1 is SGHRS and CDR2 is YFSETQ. CDR3 in amino acids: CASSLYGRESTDTQYF. CDR3 bases: TGCGCCAGCAGCTTGTACGGGAGGGAAAGCACAGATACGCAGTATTTT. The complete variable domain, with remaining parts taken from reference TRBV5-1 and TRBJ2-3, reads KAGVTQTPRYLIKTRGQQVTLSCSPISGHRSVSWYQQTPGQGLQFLFEYFSETQRNKGNFPGRFSGRQFSNSRSEMNVSTLELGDSALYLCASSLYGRESTDTQYFGPGTRLTVL.

The chain has TRBV15 and TRBJ2-1, with a weak D call TRBD1 (5 bases). Per the germline V gene, CDR1 is LNHNV and CDR2 is YYDKDF (reference sequence). V was trimmed by 4 bases and J by 4 bases, leaving 20 bases between them. The CDR3 extends over 17 amino acids. The CDR3 here is CATSTHPGLEVYNEQFF. The CDR3, as DNA: TGTGCCACCAGCACCCACCCAGGGCTAGAGGTTTACAATGAGCAGTTCTTC.

The chain has TRBV4-1 and TRBJ2-1, with 8 positions matching TRBD1. Germline CDR1 MGHRA, CDR2 YSYEKL. The V gene end was trimmed by 3 bases and the J gene end by 5 bases; junction bases not matched to a gene: 6. This CDR3 contains 15 residues. The CDR3 sequence is CASSQDRDTDNEQFF. CDR3 sequence (DNA): TGCGCCAGCAGCCAGGACAGGGATACCGACAATGAGCAGTTCTTC.

The gene calls are TRBV28 and TRBJ1-1; D not certain. The CDR3 loop spans 17 amino acids. Germline V gene lookup returns CDR1 MDHEN and CDR2 SYDVKM. V dropped 5 bases and J dropped 0 bases, with 19 bases sitting between them. CDR3 nucleotides: TGTGCCAGCAGTCCCAGAGAATGGCCGAAATTGAACACTGAAGCTTTCTTT. It specifies CASSPREWPKLNTEAFF. The entire variable domain, with the rest obtained from reference TRBV28 and TRBJ1-1, is as follows: DVKVTQSSRYLVKRTGEKVFLECVQDMDHENMFWYRQDPGLGLRLIYFSYDVKMKEKGDIPEGYSVSREKKERFSLILESASTNQTSMYLCASSPREWPKLNTEAFFGQGTRLTVV.

The gene calls are TRBV6-5 and TRBJ2-7; 11 bases map to TRBD2. Per the germline V gene, CDR1 is MNHEY and CDR2 is SVGAGI. The length of the CDR3 is 15 residues. V was pared by 5 bases and J by 0 bases, with 3 bases of the junction left unmatched. The CDR3 spells CASSTGTSGSYEQYF. CDR3 coding DNA: TGTGCCAGCAGTACAGGGACTAGCGGCTCCTACGAGCAGTACTTC.

The chain links TRBV6-1 to TRBJ1-5; D unclear. V gave up 2 bases and J gave up 7 bases, with 18 bases separating them. The length of the CDR3 is 16 residues. Germline V gene sequence: CDR1 MNHNS, CDR2 SASEGT. CDR3 in amino acids: CASSELVFLSVQPQHF. CDR3 in DNA: TGTGCCAGCAGTGAACTAGTCTTCTTATCAGTACAGCCCCAGCATTTT.

The CDR3 DNA is TGTGCCAGCAGTTACTCGGGGACGGGGATTTACGAGCAGTACTTC. Its protein is CASSYSGTGIYEQYF. The chain combines TRBV6-5 with TRBJ2-7; D may correspond to TRBD1 or TRBD2 (5 bases each). Deletions cut 0 bases from V and 4 bases from J, with 13 bases between. The CDR3 has 15 residues. Germline lookup yields CDR1 MNHEY and CDR2 SVGAGI.

The chain couples TRBV10-2 to TRBJ2-1; 7 bases fit TRBD1. This CDR3 region has 14 residues. The V segment lost 8 bases and the J segment 5 bases; nucleotides outside the gene matches: 9. The V gene's germline CDR1 is WSHSY and CDR2 SAAADI. The CDR3 here is CASGGWDSHNEQFF. CDR3 nucleotides: TGCGCCAGCGGGGGCTGGGACAGCCACAATGAGCAGTTCTTC.

The chain combines TRBV5-4 with TRBJ2-1, with D hard to call. V was clipped by 0 bases and J by 2 bases, with 3 bases between them. The CDR3 is made up of 13 amino acids. Germline assignment: CDR1 SGHNT and CDR2 YYREEE (reference sequence). The CDR3 spells CASSLDPYNEQFF. The CDR3 coding sequence is TGTGCCAGCAGCTTGGACCCCTACAATGAGCAGTTCTTC.

The J gene is TRBJ2-1, the V gene TRBV2; a possible D gene is TRBD2 (5 bases). CDR1 SNHLY and CDR2 FYNNEI come from the germline V gene. V lost 5 bases to trimming and J lost 4 bases, with 12 bases between them. This CDR3 is 14 amino acids long. CDR3 residues: CASSSGLGYNEQFF. Here the CDR3 DNA reads TGTGCCAGCAGTTCCGGACTTGGATACAATGAGCAGTTCTTC.

The chain is built from TRBV7-9 and TRBJ2-7; 9 nucleotides agree with TRBD1. V lost 4 bases to trimming and J lost 0 bases; unmatched junction nucleotides: 7. Germline lookup yields CDR1 SEHNR and CDR2 FQNEAQ (reference sequence). The CDR3 has 16 residues. CDR3 DNA: TGTGCCAGCAGCTCCCCCCGGGACAGGGACTCCTACGAGCAGTACTTC. The encoded protein is CASSSPRDRDSYEQYF.

The chain employs TRBV6-5 and TRBJ2-4; a weak D match, TRBD1 (5 bases). V gave up 8 bases and J gave up 3 bases, with 14 bases separating them. The germline gives CDR1 MNHEY, CDR2 SVGAGI. The CDR3 is 14 residues long. The CDR3 nucleotides are TGTGCCAGCTCTCTAGGGGTTGGCAAAAACATTCAGTACTTC. Translation: CASSLGVGKNIQYF.

The J gene is TRBJ2-1, the V gene TRBV9; D perhaps matches TRBD2 (5 bases). Per germline, CDR1 SGDLS and CDR2 YYNGEE. The CDR3 loop spans 13 amino acids. The ends were cut back, 3 bases at V and 8 bases at J, with 12 bases in the middle. Here the CDR3 DNA reads TGTGCCAGCAGCGACGGAGGTCGACATGAGCAGTTCTTC. Translation: CASSDGGRHEQFF.

The chain recombines TRBV5-6 with TRBJ1-1; D is undetermined. The CDR3 loop spans 14 amino acids. The V and J ends lost 3 bases and 1 base respectively, with 10 bases between them. The germline gives CDR1 SGHDT, CDR2 YYEEEE. CDR3: CASSYGSGNTEAFF. In nucleotides, the CDR3 is TGTGCCAGCAGCTACGGGTCGGGGAACACTGAAGCTTTCTTT.

V is TRBV4-1 and J is TRBJ2-5; D unresolved. The ends were cut back, 4 bases at V and 5 bases at J, with 14 bases in the middle. Germline assignment: CDR1 MGHRA and CDR2 YSYEKL. The CDR3 sequence is 14 residues long. The CDR3, as DNA: TGCGCCAGCAGCCCCCAGGTCACCGGGGAGACCCAGTACTTC. Protein: CASSPQVTGETQYF.

J is TRBJ2-3 and V is TRBV10-3; either TRBD1 or TRBD2 may supply D (5 bases each). Germline values: CDR1 ENHRY, CDR2 SYGVKD. The CDR3 has 17 amino acids. V was trimmed by 3 bases and J by 0 bases, leaving 16 bases between them. CDR3 sequence: CAISEGARGASTDTQYF. DNA of the CDR3: TGTGCCATCAGTGAAGGGGCGAGAGGGGCTAGCACAGATACGCAGTATTTT.

This clone was recorded once. V usage is TRBV27 and J usage is TRBJ2-7, with TRBD1 identical over 7 bases. The CDR3 covers 15 residues. Germline V gives CDR1 MNHEY, CDR2 SMNVEV (reference sequence). With 1 base clipped from V and 0 bases from J, the junction kept 3 bases outside the gene matches. CDR3 region: CASSLLTGSSYEQYF. The CDR3 DNA is TGTGCCAGCAGTTTATTGACAGGGAGCTCCTACGAGCAGTACTTC.

This clone was recorded only once. The chain has TRBV2 and TRBJ2-2, with D possibly called TRBD1 or TRBD2 (5 bases each). V lost 10 bases, J lost 2 bases, and 11 bases lay in between. Per the germline V gene, CDR1 is SNHLY and CDR2 is FYNNEI. The CDR3 runs to 13 residues. This chain's CDR3 is CAIYGGNTGELFF. The DNA of the CDR3 is TGTGCCATATATGGGGGAAACACCGGGGAGCTGTTTTTT.

The chain recombines TRBV6-5 with TRBJ2-1; D is undetermined. This CDR3 comprises 13 residues. Per the germline V gene, CDR1 is MNHEY and CDR2 is SVGAGI. The V end was cut by 8 bases, the J end by 4 bases, with 12 bases between. The CDR3 spells CASGEYRYNEQFF. For the CDR3, the DNA is TGTGCCAGCGGAGAGTACCGGTACAATGAGCAGTTCTTC.

V and J are TRBV11-2 and TRBJ2-2; TRBD2 agrees at 8 bases. This CDR3 comprises 17 residues. Unmatched junction bases numbered 15, after V lost 5 bases and J lost 7 bases. CDR1 is SGHAT, CDR2 FQNNGV, per germline. The CDR3 reads CASSPPGFGGGLGELFF. The CDR3 DNA sequence: TGTGCCAGCAGCCCCCCGGGATTCGGGGGGGGTCTCGGGGAGCTGTTTTTT.

This rearrangement joins TRBV19 to TRBJ2-3; D perhaps matches TRBD1 (5 bases). Germline V gives CDR1 LNHDA, CDR2 SQIVND (reference sequence). Deletions cut 6 bases from V and 3 bases from J, with 10 bases between. The CDR3 is made up of 13 amino acids. CDR3 DNA: TGTGCCAGTAGCCCGCAGGGAACAGATACGCAGTATTTT. This encodes CASSPQGTDTQYF.

The chain employs TRBV29-1 and TRBJ2-7; 11 bases are a match to TRBD2. V shed 7 bases and J 3 bases; nucleotides not matched to a gene: 5. CDR3 length equals 13 residues. CDR1 and CDR2 (germline): SQVTM, ANQGSEA. CDR3 loop: CSAATSGSYEQYF. CDR3 nucleotides: TGCAGCGCAGCCACTAGCGGGAGCTACGAGCAGTACTTC.